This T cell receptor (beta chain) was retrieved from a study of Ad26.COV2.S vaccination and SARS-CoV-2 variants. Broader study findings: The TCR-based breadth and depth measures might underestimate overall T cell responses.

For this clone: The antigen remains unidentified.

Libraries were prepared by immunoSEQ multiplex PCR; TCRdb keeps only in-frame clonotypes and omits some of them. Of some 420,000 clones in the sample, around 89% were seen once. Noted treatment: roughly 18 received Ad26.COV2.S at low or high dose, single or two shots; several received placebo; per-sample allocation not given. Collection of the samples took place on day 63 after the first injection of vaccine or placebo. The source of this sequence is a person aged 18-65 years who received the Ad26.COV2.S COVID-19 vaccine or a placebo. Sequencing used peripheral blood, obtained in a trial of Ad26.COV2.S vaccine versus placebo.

CDR3 residues: CASSVGGVQFF. The CDR3 DNA reads as TGTGCCAGCAGCGTAGGCGGGGTGCAGTTCTTC. J is TRBJ2-1 and V is TRBV9; the D gene is possibly TRBD2 (6 bases). Germline loops: CDR1 SGDLS, CDR2 YYNGEE. The ends were cut back, 0 bases at V and 12 bases at J, with 7 bases in the middle. This CDR3 comprises 11 residues. Supplemented by reference TRBV9 and TRBJ2-1, the full variable domain reads DSGVTQTPKHLITATGQRVTLRCSPRSGDLSVYWYQQSLDQGLQFLIQYYNGEERAKGNILERFSAQQFPDLHSELNLSSLELGDSALYFCASSVGGVQFFGPGTRLTVL.